The clone carrying this T cell receptor beta chain came up a few times. Its matching antigen is unknown. When ophthalmopathy did not progress within 18 months, Graves' hyperthyroidism was considered stable. Aged 18 to 65, the patients had hyperthyroidism that was newly diagnosed and had lasted under 2 months. The TCR beta CDR3 regions underwent amplification using RNA transcripts as the source. The primer set for the first-round RT-PCR of the TCR CDR3 was HTBI. TCRdb recomputed calls from the multiplex PCR reads with MiXCR, one row per CDR3 protein. In the table there are about 340,000 distinct CDR3 sequences, 15% to 20% of which are singletons. Germline V gives CDR1 SGHRS, CDR2 YFSETQ. The ends were cut back, 0 bases at V and 9 bases at J, with 19 bases in the middle. The CDR3 is 17 amino acids. This entry belongs to a study of T cells in Graves' hyperthyroidism and ophthalmopathy. Study-wide findings and caveats: Before onset, ophthalmopathy was predicted by the model a median roughly six months earlier. Blood held most thyroid clonotypes expanded above 0.001 frequency.

The chain carries TRBV5-1 and TRBJ1-6; a possible D gene is TRBD1 (6 bases). This TCR was sampled from a woman aged 50 to 60 with Graves' hyperthyroidism. The specimen was blood. The CDR3 nucleotides read TGCGCCAGCAGCTTGGCAACTACAGGGTTCACGGGTTCACCCCTCCACTTT. Residues: CASSLATTGFTGSPLHF.